These 5 T cell receptor beta chains share one sample of origin, sequenced in a study of shared clonotypes between healthy human individuals (dated by TCRdb to about 2020). The protocol used for the library was the immunoSEQ multiplex PCR assay. TCRdb carries this immuneACCESS record with in-frame sequences only. Its versions omit some clonotypes, under half of them owing to an unresolved V gene in the studies checked, with the rest unexplained. This sample gives around 2.5 million clones in total; 90% to 95% of them show up just once. The top ten hold about 0.34% of the sample. Sequencing was carried out using naive CD4+ T cells from PBMCs. The cell subset or site label corresponds to: CD45RA+ positively selected. The receptors originated from a young man in good health. Some clones in this sample may be carry-over from other donors' samples.

The gene calls are TRBV9 and TRBJ2-1, with D tentatively TRBD1 or TRBD2 (6 bases each). The CDR3 consists of 18 residues. CDR1 and CDR2 (germline): SGDLS, YYNGEE. V dropped 0 bases and J dropped 8 bases, with 24 bases sitting between them. Written as DNA, the CDR3 is TGTGCCAGCAGCGTAGCTTCGGGGGCCCTCGGGGAGGTCGATGAGCAGTTCTTC. Its translation is CASSVASGALGEVDEQFF.

J is TRBJ2-7 and V is TRBV11-3; weak D call: TRBD1 (6 bases). Trimming took off 5 bases at V and 3 bases at J, with 11 bases between the two ends. The CDR3 runs 13 residues. Germline CDR1 reads SGHNT; CDR2 reads YENEEA. This chain's CDR3 is CASSRGQNYEQYF. The CDR3 DNA sequence: TGTGCCAGCAGCCGGGGACAAAACTACGAGCAGTACTTC. The full variable domain, completed using reference TRBV11-3 and TRBJ2-7, is EAGVVQSPRYKIIEKKQPVAFWCNPISGHNTLYWYLQNLGQGPELLIRYENEEAVDDSQLPKDRFSAERLKGVDSTLKIQPAELGDSAVYLCASSRGQNYEQYFGPGTRLTVT.

The chain couples TRBV30 to TRBJ2-7, with 9 positions matching TRBD2. V shed 3 bases, J shed 3 bases, and the junction held 6 bases outside the gene matches. This CDR3 is built from 14 residues. Germline assignment: CDR1 GTSNPN and CDR2 SVGIG (reference sequence). The CDR3 loop is CAWSRSTSGYEQYF. The CDR3 DNA is TGTGCCTGGAGCCGATCGACTAGCGGCTACGAGCAGTACTTC.

The V and J genes are TRBV7-3 and TRBJ2-7, with 8 bases aligning to TRBD1. This CDR3 spans 15 amino acids. J was trimmed by 0 bases and V by 5 bases; bases with no gene match: 6. Germline V gene sequence: CDR1 SGHTA, CDR2 FQGTGA. CDR3 in DNA: TGTGCCAGCAGCCGCGGACAGGGAAACTCCTACGAGCAGTACTTC. Translating gives CASSRGQGNSYEQYF.

The J gene is TRBJ2-7, the V gene TRBV5-3; D uncertain. TRBV5-3 is labeled an ORF, and its function is uncertain. The CDR3 runs 13 residues. V lost 3 bases and J lost 2, with 9 bases in between. Here the CDR3 DNA reads TGTGCCAGAAGCTGTGCTAGAACCTACGAGCAGTACTTC. Protein: CARSCARTYEQYF.